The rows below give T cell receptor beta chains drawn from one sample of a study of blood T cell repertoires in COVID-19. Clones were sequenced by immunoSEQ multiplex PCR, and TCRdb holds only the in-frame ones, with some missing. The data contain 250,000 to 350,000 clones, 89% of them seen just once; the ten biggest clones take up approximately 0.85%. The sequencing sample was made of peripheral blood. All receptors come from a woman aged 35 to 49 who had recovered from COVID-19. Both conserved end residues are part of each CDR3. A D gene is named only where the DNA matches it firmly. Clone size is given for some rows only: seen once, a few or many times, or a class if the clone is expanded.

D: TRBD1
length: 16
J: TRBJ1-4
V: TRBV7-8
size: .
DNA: TGTGCCAGCAGCTTAGAAGCCCGACAGGGTGGTGAAAAACTGTTTTTT
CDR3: CASSLEARQGGEKLFF

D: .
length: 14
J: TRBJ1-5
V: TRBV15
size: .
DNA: TGTGCCACCAGCAGAGACAGGGGAAATCAGCCCCAGCATTTT
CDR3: CATSRDRGNQPQHF

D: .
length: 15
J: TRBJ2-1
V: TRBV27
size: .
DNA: TGTGCCAGCAGTTATAGCGGTAGCTCCTACAATGAGCAGTTCTTC
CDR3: CASSYSGSSYNEQFF

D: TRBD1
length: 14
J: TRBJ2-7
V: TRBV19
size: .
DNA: TGTGCCAGTAGTCTTGGACAGGGCGCGTACGAGCAGTACTTC
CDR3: CASSLGQGAYEQYF

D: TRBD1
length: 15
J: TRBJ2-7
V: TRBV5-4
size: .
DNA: TGTGCCAGCAGCCTCCCGGGACAGGGGCCCTACGAGCAGTACTTC
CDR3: CASSLPGQGPYEQYF

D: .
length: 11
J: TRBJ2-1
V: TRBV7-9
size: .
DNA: TGTGCCAGCAGCCGGAGTTATGAGCAGTTCTTC
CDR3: CASSRSYEQFF

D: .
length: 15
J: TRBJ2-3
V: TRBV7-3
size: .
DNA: TGTGCCAGCAGCCCCTTGGGGGGACTCACAGATACGCAGTATTTT
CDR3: CASSPLGGLTDTQYF

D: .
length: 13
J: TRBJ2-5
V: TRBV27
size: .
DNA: TGTGCCAGCGGTACAGGAACGCAAGAGACCCAGTACTTC
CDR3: CASGTGTQETQYF

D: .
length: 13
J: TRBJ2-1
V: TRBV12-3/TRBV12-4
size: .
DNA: TGTGCCAGCAGTTTTCTGGGCTTCAATGAGCAGTTCTTC
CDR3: CASSFLGFNEQFF

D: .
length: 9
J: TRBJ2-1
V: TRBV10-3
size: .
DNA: TGTGCCATTGGACAGATGCAGTTCTTC
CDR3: CAIGQMQFF

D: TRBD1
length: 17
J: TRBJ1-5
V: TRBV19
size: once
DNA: TGTGCCAGTAGTACCGGACAGGGAGGCTATAGCAATCAGCCCCAGCATTTT
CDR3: CASSTGQGGYSNQPQHF

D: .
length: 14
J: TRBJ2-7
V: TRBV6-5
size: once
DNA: TGTGCCAGCAGCGACGGGAGAGGTCCTTACGAGCAGTACTTC
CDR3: CASSDGRGPYEQYF

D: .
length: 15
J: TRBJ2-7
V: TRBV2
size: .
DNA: TGTGCCAGCAGTGAGGTGGGAGTAAGGCGCTACGAGCAGTACTTC
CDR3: CASSEVGVRRYEQYF

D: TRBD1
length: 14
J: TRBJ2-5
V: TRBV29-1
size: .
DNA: TGCAGCGTTAAAACGACAGGGGGCGCAGAGACCCAGTACTTC
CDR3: CSVKTTGGAETQYF

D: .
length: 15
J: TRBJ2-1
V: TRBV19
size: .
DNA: TGTGCCAGTACCAATTCTGCCGGGAGTGGGAATGAGCAGTTCTTC
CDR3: CASTNSAGSGNEQFF

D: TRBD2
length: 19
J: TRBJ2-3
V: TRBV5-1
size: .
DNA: TGCGCCAGCAGCTTCCCCGCCCGGGAGGCAGGGTACGGCACAGATACGCAGTATTTT
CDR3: CASSFPAREAGYGTDTQYF

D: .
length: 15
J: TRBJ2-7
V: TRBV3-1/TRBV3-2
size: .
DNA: TGTGCCAGCAGCCCGATGGGGCGGAGCTCCTACGAGCAGTACTTC
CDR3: CASSPMGRSSYEQYF

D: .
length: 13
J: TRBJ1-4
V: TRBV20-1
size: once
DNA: TGCAGTGCTAGTTTGCCAGCTAATGAAAAACTGTTTTTT
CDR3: CSASLPANEKLFF

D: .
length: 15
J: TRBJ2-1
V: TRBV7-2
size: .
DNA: TGTGCCAGCAGCTTATCTAACCTTCAGGACAATGAGCAGTTCTTC
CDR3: CASSLSNLQDNEQFF

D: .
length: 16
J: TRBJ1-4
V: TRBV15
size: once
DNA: TGTGCCACCAGGCAGAGGAGAGGCCAGAGTAATGAAAAACTGTTTTTT
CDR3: CATRQRRGQSNEKLFF

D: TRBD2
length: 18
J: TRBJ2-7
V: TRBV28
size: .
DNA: TGTGCCAGCAGTCTTGTACCAGGCACTAAGCGGGAGGACTACGAGCAGTACTTC
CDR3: CASSLVPGTKREDYEQYF

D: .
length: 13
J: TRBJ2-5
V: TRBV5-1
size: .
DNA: TGCGCCAGCACCCTTCCCTGGGAGGAGACCCAGTACTTC
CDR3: CASTLPWEETQYF

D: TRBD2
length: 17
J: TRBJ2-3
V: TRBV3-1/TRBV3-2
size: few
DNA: TGTGCCAGCAGCCAGGGACTAGGCAGTGGGGAACCAGATACGCAGTATTTT
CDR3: CASSQGLGSGEPDTQYF

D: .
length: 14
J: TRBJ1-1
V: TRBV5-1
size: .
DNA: TGCGCCAGCAGCTTGGGGCAGGGTGGTACTGAAGCTTTCTTT
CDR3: CASSLGQGGTEAFF

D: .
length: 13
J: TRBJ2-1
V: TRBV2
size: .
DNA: TGTGCCAGCAACCTAGCTCATGGCAGTGAGCAGTTCTTC
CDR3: CASNLAHGSEQFF

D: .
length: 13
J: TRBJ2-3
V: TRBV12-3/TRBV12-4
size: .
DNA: TGTGCCAGCAGTCCACAAGTTACAGATACGCAGTATTTT
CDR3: CASSPQVTDTQYF

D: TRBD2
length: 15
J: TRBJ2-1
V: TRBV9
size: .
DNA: TGTGCCAGCAGCGTAGGGCCTAGCGGTATGGATGAGCAGTTCTTC
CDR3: CASSVGPSGMDEQFF

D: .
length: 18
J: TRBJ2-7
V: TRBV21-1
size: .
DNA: TGTGCCAGCAGCAAAGAGGGAGGTGGCACAGGGGGGCCGTGCGAGCAGTACTTC
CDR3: CASSKEGGGTGGPCEQYF

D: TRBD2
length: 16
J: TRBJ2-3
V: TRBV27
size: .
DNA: TGTGCCAGCAGTTGGGCGAGGCTAGCGGGCACAGATACGCAGTATTTT
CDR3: CASSWARLAGTDTQYF